The T cell receptor beta chain under discussion was sequenced for a study of T cells expressing NK-cell markers. General observations from the study: A few of the donors also had these clonotypes leading their CD3+CD56-NKG2C+ fraction.

TCRdb reprocessed the 5' RACE reads and reports one entry per CDR3 protein, with no DNA. The listing contains about 390,000 distinct CDR3 sequences. From germline, CDR1 is DFQATT and CDR2 SNEGSKA (reference sequence). The CDR3 is 17 amino acids. As concerns this clonotype: Its antigen is as yet unknown.

Sample: blood T cells: a sorted CD56 or NKG2C T cell subset, CD4+ or CD8+ T cells, or bulk PBMC T cells (not recorded which). The chain employs TRBV20-1 and TRBJ2-7; TCRdb gives TRBD2 as the D gene, but with no DNA this cannot be confirmed. This TCR came from a woman aged 45-65 years in good health. The CDR3 sequence is CSARSRSVARGSYEQYF.